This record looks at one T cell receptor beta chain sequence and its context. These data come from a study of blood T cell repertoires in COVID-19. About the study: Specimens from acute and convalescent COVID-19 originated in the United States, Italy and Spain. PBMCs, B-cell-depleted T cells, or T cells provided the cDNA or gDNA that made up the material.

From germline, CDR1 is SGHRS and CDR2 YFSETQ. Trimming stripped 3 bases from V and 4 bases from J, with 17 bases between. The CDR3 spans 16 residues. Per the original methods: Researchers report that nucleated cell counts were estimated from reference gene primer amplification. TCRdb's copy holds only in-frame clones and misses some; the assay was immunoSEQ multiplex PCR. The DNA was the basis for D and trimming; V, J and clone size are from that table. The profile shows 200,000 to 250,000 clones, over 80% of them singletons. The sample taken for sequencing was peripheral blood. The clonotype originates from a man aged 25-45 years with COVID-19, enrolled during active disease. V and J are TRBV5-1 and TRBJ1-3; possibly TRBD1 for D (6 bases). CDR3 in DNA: TGCGCCAGCAGCTACTTACAGGGTTCTCCCGGAAACACCATATATTTT. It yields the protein CASSYLQGSPGNTIYF.